This T cell receptor beta chain was sequenced in a study of T cells in Graves' hyperthyroidism and ophthalmopathy. V gave up 1 base and J gave up 6 bases, with 10 bases separating them. The germline CDR1 and CDR2 sequences are SGHTA and FQGNSA. CDR3 length equals 14 residues. Amplification of TCR beta CDR3 regions used RNA as the template. The HTBI primer set was used in a first-round RT-PCR of the TCR CDR3. Each CDR3 protein is one row after TCRdb ran MiXCR on the multiplex PCR reads. The sample has around 340,000 distinct CDR3 sequences; approximately 18% are singletons. The sequence derives from a woman aged 50 to 60 with Graves' hyperthyroidism. This sequence joins TRBV7-2 and TRBJ2-1; D ambiguous. Sequencing was performed on blood. This chain's CDR3 is CASSLVVQANEQFF. CDR3 DNA sequence: TGTGCCAGCAGCTTAGTGGTCCAGGCCAATGAGCAGTTCTTC. Variable domain in full (rest from reference TRBV7-2 and TRBJ2-1): GAGVSQSPSNKVTEKGKDVELRCDPISGHTALYWYRQSLGQGLEFLIYFQGNSAPDKSGLPSDRFSAERTGGSVSTLTIQRTQQEDSAVYLCASSLVVQANEQFFGPGTRLTVL.